The clone carrying this T cell receptor beta chain was detected once. Its antigen is as yet unknown. The V segment lost 6 bases and the J segment 8 bases; nucleotides outside the gene matches: 9. Germline assignment: CDR1 SGHTA and CDR2 FQGTGA. The CDR3 length is 15 residues. This entry is derived from a study of siplizumab effects on memory and regulatory T cells. Study outcomes and limitations: Siplizumab produced a significant drop in alloreactive sequences attributable to unstimulated CD4+ memory cells.

As described, mixed lymphocyte reaction cells underwent coculture at 37°C for a duration of 6 to 7 days. Some clones are missing from TCRdb's copy, which holds only in-frame ones; the method was immunoSEQ multiplex PCR. The sample yields 13,000 or so clones, roughly 40% seen once. This TCR came from a human donor in good health; the cells came from an allogeneic mixed lymphocyte reaction. The sequenced sample consisted of CFSE-low (dividing) CD8+ T cells sorted from an allogeneic mixed lymphocyte reaction. V and J are TRBV7-3 and TRBJ2-1, with 11 bases lining up with TRBD2. This chain's CDR3 is CASSQGLAGGDEQFF. The CDR3 DNA reads as TGTGCCAGCAGTCAAGGGCTAGCGGGAGGCGATGAGCAGTTCTTC. Using reference TRBV7-3 and TRBJ2-1 for the parts outside the CDR3, the full variable domain is GAGVSQTPSNKVTEKGKYVELRCDPISGHTALYWYRQSLGQGPEFLIYFQGTGAADDSGLPNDRFFAVRPEGSVSTLKIQRTERGDSAVYLCASSQGLAGGDEQFFGPGTRLTVL.